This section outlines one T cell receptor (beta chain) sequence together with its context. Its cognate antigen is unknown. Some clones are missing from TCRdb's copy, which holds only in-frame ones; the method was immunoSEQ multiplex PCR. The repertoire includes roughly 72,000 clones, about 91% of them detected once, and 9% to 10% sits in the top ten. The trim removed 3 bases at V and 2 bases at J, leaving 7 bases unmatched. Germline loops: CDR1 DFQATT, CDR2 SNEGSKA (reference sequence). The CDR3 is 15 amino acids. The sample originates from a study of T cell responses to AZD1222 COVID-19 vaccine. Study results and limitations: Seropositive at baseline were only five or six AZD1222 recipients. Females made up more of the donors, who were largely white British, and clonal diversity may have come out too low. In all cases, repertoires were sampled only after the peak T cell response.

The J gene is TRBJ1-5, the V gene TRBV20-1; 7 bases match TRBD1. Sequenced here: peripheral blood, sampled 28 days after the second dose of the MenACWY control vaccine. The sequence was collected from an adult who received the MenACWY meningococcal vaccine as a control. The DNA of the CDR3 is TGCAGTGCTAGTCAGACAGGGTCACGCAATCAGCCCCAGCATTTT. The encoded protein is CSASQTGSRNQPQHF.